One sample yielded the 26 T cell receptor beta chains listed below, sequenced in a study of graft-versus-host responses after intestinal transplantation. Their target antigens are unknown. Sequenced by immunoSEQ multiplex PCR; TCRdb stores in-frame clones only, minus some. The sample has roughly 90,000 clones, approximately 89% seen once. The source was unstimulated CD4+ T cells sorted from spleen or lymph node cells, collected before transplant. These receptor sequences come from a human donor who was the organ donor for an intestinal transplant.

The chain uses TRBV2 and TRBJ2-7, with a weak D call TRBD1 (5 bases). CDR1 and CDR2 from the germline V gene are SNHLY and FYNNEI. V shed 6 bases and J shed 5 bases, with 23 bases lying between them. The length of the CDR3 is 16 residues. The CDR3 DNA follows: TGTGCCAGCAGCGGCTTTGGACGGGCAGGGAAGGACGAGCAGTACTTC. This gives the protein CASSGFGRAGKDEQYF.

This chain connects TRBV11-2 to TRBJ2-7; 7 bases agree with TRBD1. Germline CDR1 and CDR2: SGHAT and FQNNGV. CDR3 size: 14 residues. Germline trimming cut 1 base from V and 3 bases from J; bases unmatched to any gene: 3. The CDR3 DNA reads TGTGCCAGCAGCTTAGGATCAGGGGGCTACGAGCAGTACTTC. Encoded protein: CASSLGSGGYEQYF.

The V call is TRBV14, the J call TRBJ2-1, with 10 bases aligning to TRBD2. Germline CDR1 is SGHDN and CDR2 is FVKESK. CDR3 length: 14 residues. V shed 3 bases, J shed 6 bases, and the junction held 2 bases outside the gene matches. CDR3 bases: TGTGCCAGCAGCCATTGGACTAGCGGCAATGAGCAGTTCTTC. This sequence encodes CASSHWTSGNEQFF.

The chain combines TRBV19 with TRBJ1-5; 9 bases line up with TRBD1. V lost 9 bases, J lost 5 bases, and 11 bases stayed unmatched. CDR1 and CDR2 (germline): LNHDA, SQIVND (reference sequence). The CDR3 covers 15 residues. The CDR3 DNA follows: TGTGCCAGCACCCCTCTTTGGACAGGGGATCAGCCCCAGCATTTT. Protein product: CASTPLWTGDQPQHF.

This chain uses TRBV18 with TRBJ2-7; tentatively, D is TRBD2 (5 bases). CDR1 and CDR2 from the germline V gene are KGHSH and LQKENI. V lost 0 bases and J 5 bases, leaving 8 bases between the germline ends. CDR3 length equals 13 residues. CDR3 bases: TGTGCCAGCTCACCACCGGGAGCCCACGAGCAGTACTTC. It translates to CASSPPGAHEQYF.

The rearrangement uses TRBV6-5 and TRBJ1-4, with D perhaps TRBD1 (6 bases). CDR3 length: 15 amino acids. Germline V gives CDR1 MNHEY, CDR2 SVGAGI. V dropped 0 bases and J dropped 4 bases, with 9 bases sitting between them. The DNA of the CDR3 is TGTGCCAGCAGTTACTCCTCAGGGGATAATGAAAAACTGTTTTTT. Residues: CASSYSSGDNEKLFF.

This clone was counted once. One end of the junction is discordant with germline, which a read error may explain. The chain couples TRBV5-6 to TRBJ2-1; 9 bases are a match to TRBD1. This CDR3 contains 16 residues. Germline-derived CDR1 and CDR2 are SGHDT and YYEEEE. The CDR3 coding sequence is TGTGCCAGCAGCTTAGGCCGGGACAGGGCTGAGGGTGAGCAGCTCTTC. It is translated as CASSLGRDRAEGEQLF.

This clone has a handful of counts. The chain uses TRBV23-1 and TRBJ2-7; D perhaps matches TRBD1 (11 bases). TRBV23-1 is identified as an open reading frame with a role that is uncertain. The CDR3 is made up of 22 amino acids. Trimming removed 8 bases from V and 4 bases from J, with 42 bases in between. The CDR3 protein is CASLGTGGCRVLAGERKYEQYF. Here the CDR3 DNA reads TGCGCCAGCCTCGGGACAGGGGGATGCCGGGTCCTAGCGGGGGAAAGGAAGTACGAGCAGTACTTC.

CDR3 in DNA: TGTGCCAGCAGTTACAGACCTAGGACTGAAGCTTTCTTT. Encoded protein: CASSYRPRTEAFF. J is TRBJ1-1 and V is TRBV6-5; D remains unclear. The ends were cut back, 2 bases at V and 5 bases at J, with 9 bases in the middle. Germline V gives CDR1 MNHEY, CDR2 SVGAGI. The CDR3 has 13 amino acids.

The chain couples TRBV21-1 to TRBJ1-5; TRBD1, the D gene given by the table, was not confirmed from the DNA. TRBV21-1 is a listed pseudogene. The CDR3 totals 17 residues. The CDR3 reads CASSKGCGQGFSQPQHF. DNA of the CDR3: TGTGCCAGCAGCAAAGGGTGCGGACAGGGGTTTAGTCAGCCCCAGCATTTT.

This rearrangement joins TRBV4-2 to TRBJ2-5, with D uncertain. Trimming left V 2 bases short and J 2 bases short, with 15 bases between. The CDR3 spans 16 residues. Germline V lookup: CDR1 LGHNA, CDR2 YNFKEQ. The CDR3 is CASSQMYAVLQETQYF. The CDR3 DNA follows: TGTGCCAGCAGCCAAATGTATGCAGTCCTGCAAGAGACCCAGTACTTC.

This clone was seen once. The chain has TRBV20-1 and TRBJ1-1; 7 bases align to TRBD1. The CDR3 loop spans 11 amino acids. V lost 5 bases, J lost 7 bases, and 4 bases stayed unmatched. Looked up from germline, CDR1 is DFQATT and CDR2 is SNEGSKA (reference sequence). CDR3 coding DNA: TGCAGTGCTGAAAACAGGGGTGAAGCTTTCTTT. Translation gives CSAENRGEAFF.

As regards this clone: At one boundary the junction diverges from the germline segment, which might be a read error. The same CDR3 also results from other DNA sequences found in this sample. V is TRBV10-1 and J is TRBJ2-3; 9 nucleotides line up with TRBD1. Per germline, CDR1 WNHNN and CDR2 SYGVQD (reference sequence). This CDR3 spans 14 amino acids. The CDR3 protein is CASSPGQGTDTQYF. The CDR3 nucleotides are TGCGCCAGCAGTCCGGGACAGGGCACCGATACGCAGTATTTT.

This rearrangement joins TRBV9 to TRBJ2-1; possibly TRBD1 for D (6 bases). Germline CDR1 and CDR2: SGDLS and YYNGEE. V gave up 2 bases and J gave up 4 bases, with 13 bases separating them. CDR3 length equals 15 residues. Written as DNA, the CDR3 is TGTGCCAGCAGCGTTGTACCAGGGGATTACAATGAGCAGTTCTTC. Its protein product is CASSVVPGDYNEQFF.

The J gene is TRBJ1-1, the V gene TRBV5-1, with D possibly matching TRBD1 (5 bases). This CDR3 has 13 amino acids. Per germline, CDR1 SGHRS and CDR2 YFSETQ. V lost 7 bases and J 0 bases, leaving 10 bases between the germline ends. CDR3 residues: CASSTEMNTEAFF. The CDR3 DNA follows: TGCGCCAGCTCGACAGAGATGAACACTGAAGCTTTCTTT.

The genes are TRBV28 and TRBJ1-2, with 7 bases fitting TRBD1. The CDR3 is 14 amino acids. With V trimmed by 5 bases and J by 4 bases, 7 bases remained unmatched. The germline CDR1 and CDR2 sequences are MDHEN and SYDVKM. In DNA form, the CDR3 reads TGTGCCAGCAGTCTAAGACAGGGATCCTATGGCTACACCTTC. Translating gives CASSLRQGSYGYTF.

The V and J genes are TRBV5-1 and TRBJ2-1; weak D call: TRBD1 (6 bases). Germline V gives CDR1 SGHRS, CDR2 YFSETQ. V lost 0 bases, J lost 6 bases, and 10 bases lay in between. The CDR3 spans 14 residues. In DNA form, the CDR3 reads TGCGCCAGCAGCTTGGTTGGGACAAGCAATGAGCAGTTCTTC. As protein: CASSLVGTSNEQFF.

This sequence joins TRBV27 and TRBJ2-3; D may be TRBD1 (5 bases). CDR1 and CDR2 from the germline V gene are MNHEY and SMNVEV (reference sequence). The ends were cut back, 8 bases at V and 6 bases at J, with 18 bases in the middle. The CDR3 is 14 residues long. CDR3 in amino acids: CASGPNIRVDTQYF. The CDR3 bases are TGTGCCAGCGGACCCAACATCAGGGTGGATACGCAGTATTTT.

The V and J genes are TRBV1 and TRBJ1-4. TRBV1 is classified as a pseudogene. This CDR3 contains 14 residues. CDR3 region: CTSRLHSSNEKLFF. DNA for the CDR3: TGCACCAGCAGACTTCATTCGTCTAATGAAAAACTGTTTTTT.

A few counts support this clone. V is TRBV18 and J is TRBJ2-7, with 11 bases aligning to TRBD2. Unmatched junction bases numbered 5, after V lost 3 bases and J lost 7 bases. Germline V gives CDR1 KGHSH, CDR2 LQKENI. The CDR3 runs 14 residues. CDR3 region: CASSPSSGRREQYF. CDR3 coding DNA: TGTGCCAGCTCACCTTCTAGCGGGAGGCGGGAGCAGTACTTC.

This clone was seen only a few times. This sequence joins TRBV4-1 and TRBJ2-7; no definite D call. The V end was cut by 0 bases, the J end by 3 bases, with 12 bases between. There are 15 residues in the CDR3. Germline V gene data show CDR1 as MGHRA and CDR2 as YSYEKL. This CDR3 is CASSQELQRGYEQYF. The CDR3 nucleotides are TGCGCCAGCAGCCAAGAACTTCAGCGCGGCTACGAGCAGTACTTC.

The V call is TRBV5-4, the J call TRBJ2-5, with 10 bases fitting TRBD2. Per germline, CDR1 SGHNT and CDR2 YYREEE (reference sequence). This CDR3 is 14 amino acids long. V lost 0 bases, J lost 8 bases, and 4 bases stayed unmatched. CDR3 in amino acids: CASSLELAGATQYF. CDR3 sequence (DNA): TGTGCCAGCAGCTTGGAGCTAGCGGGGGCAACCCAGTACTTC.

The CDR3: CASSLIWAGFEQYF. CDR3 nucleotide sequence: TGTGCCAGCAGCCTTATTTGGGCGGGGTTCGAGCAGTACTTC. The gene calls are TRBV11-2 and TRBJ2-7; D may be TRBD2 (6 bases). Trimming removed 5 bases at V and 6 bases at J, with 17 bases between. This CDR3 has 14 residues. Germline V lookup: CDR1 SGHAT, CDR2 FQNNGV.

The chain recombines TRBV5-1 with TRBJ2-5; 10 bases match TRBD2. The closer fit of TRBJ2-7 to the DNA end suggests the J call may be wrong. Per the germline V gene, CDR1 is SGHRS and CDR2 is YFSETQ. This CDR3 is 16 amino acids long. The CDR3 loop reads CASSLVPSGSPYEQYF. Written as DNA, the CDR3 is TGCGCCAGCAGCTTGGTCCCTAGCGGGAGTCCCTACGAGCAGTACTTC.

The rearrangement links TRBV7-9 to TRBJ2-5; 8 nucleotides line up with TRBD2. The V segment lost 5 bases and the J segment 4 bases; nucleotides outside the gene matches: 12. Germline CDR1 SEHNR, CDR2 FQNEAQ (reference sequence). This CDR3 comprises 16 residues. CDR3 protein: CASSPGLGGEGETQYF. CDR3 sequence (DNA): TGTGCCAGCAGCCCTGGCCTCGGGGGGGAGGGAGAGACCCAGTACTTC. Drawing the rest from reference TRBV7-9 and TRBJ2-5, the complete variable domain is DTGVSQNPRHKITKRGQNVTFRCDPISEHNRLYWYRQTLGQGPEFLTYFQNEAQLEKSRLLSDRFSAERPKGSFSTLEIQRTEQGDSAMYLCASSPGLGGEGETQYFGPGTRLLVL.

The V call is TRBV2, the J call TRBJ1-2; 8 bases are shared with TRBD1. Germline V gene lookup returns CDR1 SNHLY and CDR2 FYNNEI. This CDR3 comprises 17 residues. V shed 6 bases, J shed 8 bases, and the junction held 20 bases outside the gene matches. CDR3 sequence (DNA): TGTGCCAGCAGCGCGCTGGGTGGGCAGGGGGCCCCAGGAGGCTACACCTTC. Amino acid sequence: CASSALGGQGAPGGYTF.